The 8 T cell receptor beta chains below were found in one sample sequenced in a study of T cell responses to AZD1222 COVID-19 vaccine. Method: immunoSEQ multiplex PCR; TCRdb's copy keeps in-frame clones and lacks some. Of fewer than 120,000 clones in the sample, 70% to 90% were seen once. The specimen was peripheral blood, collected on day 0 of AZD1222 vaccination. The receptors stem from an adult in good health.

The CDR3: CASSLASRTSVGELFF. The CDR3 DNA is TGCGCCAGCAGCTTGGCCTCGAGAACTTCTGTCGGGGAGCTGTTTTTT. The chain links TRBV5-1 to TRBJ2-2; D not certain. Trimming left V 0 bases short and J 7 bases short, with 16 bases between. The CDR3 runs to 16 residues. The germline V gene encodes CDR1 SGHRS and CDR2 YFSETQ.

The sample holds one count of this clone. The chain employs TRBV7-2 and TRBJ1-1; D is unclear. Between the trimmed V and J ends, which lost 1 base and 1 base, there was a span of 7 bases. Germline CDR1 is SGHTA and CDR2 is FQGNSA. This CDR3 spans 14 amino acids. Here the CDR3 DNA reads TGTGCCAGCAGCTTAGGGGCGGGGAACACTGAAGCTTTCTTT. The encoded protein is CASSLGAGNTEAFF.

CDR3 sequence: CASSFGVDTGELFF. DNA for the CDR3: TGCGCCAGCAGCTTTGGGGTGGACACCGGGGAGCTGTTTTTT. This rearrangement joins TRBV5-1 to TRBJ2-2; D is unclear. The CDR3 spans 14 residues. The V gene lost 2 bases and the J gene lost 3 bases, with 8 bases spanning the gap. The germline V gene has CDR1 SGHRS and CDR2 YFSETQ.

This chain connects TRBV7-2 to TRBJ2-7; D is perhaps TRBD2 (6 bases). This CDR3 has 13 amino acids. Per germline, CDR1 SGHTA and CDR2 FQGNSA. V shed 7 bases and J shed 6 bases, with 16 bases lying between them. The DNA of the CDR3 is TGTGCCAGCAACTTGGGGGGTTTAGTCGAGCAGTACTTC. The encoded protein is CASNLGGLVEQYF.

CDR3 in DNA: TGTGCCAGCAGCCGCGTGGGCACTGAAGCTTTCTTT. Translation: CASSRVGTEAFF. This sequence joins TRBV7-2 and TRBJ1-1; D unresolved. Trimming cost V 5 bases and J 4 bases, with 8 bases left between them. This CDR3 has 12 residues. CDR1 and CDR2 (germline): SGHTA, FQGNSA.

This clone was picked up many times. The chain has TRBV10-3 and TRBJ2-5, with 8 bases matching TRBD2. V dropped 2 bases and J dropped 4; count of bases not matched to a gene: 6. Germline lookup yields CDR1 ENHRY and CDR2 SYGVKD. The CDR3 contains 15 residues. CDR3 nucleotide sequence: TGTGCCATCAGTGAGGGGCGGGAGGATGGAGAGACCCAGTACTTC. Its protein product is CAISEGREDGETQYF.

The V gene is TRBV7-9, the J gene TRBJ2-3; TRBD1 is a possible D gene (6 bases). CDR1 SEHNR and CDR2 FQNEAQ come from the germline V gene (reference sequence). Trimming pared 5 bases from V and 4 bases from J, leaving 19 bases between. The CDR3 is 16 amino acids. The CDR3 region is CASSENRALTSDTQYF. DNA for the CDR3: TGTGCCAGCAGCGAAAACAGGGCCCTCACTTCAGATACGCAGTATTTT.

The chain couples TRBV28 to TRBJ2-6; tentative D call: TRBD2 (6 bases). Trimming removed 8 bases at V and 2 bases at J, with 10 bases between. CDR1 is MDHEN, CDR2 SYDVKM, per germline. The CDR3 contains 14 residues. This CDR3 reads CASGGSPGANVLTF. CDR3 nucleotides: TGTGCCAGCGGAGGGAGCCCTGGGGCCAACGTCCTGACTTTC.